The clone carrying this TCR beta chain was observed a handful of times. The data stem from a study of blood T cell repertoires in COVID-19. Whole-study context: Samples taken during acute and convalescent COVID-19 were collected in the United States, Italy and Spain. From T cells, B-cell-depleted T cells, or PBMCs came the material, which was cDNA or gDNA.

Source study methods: Researchers report that nucleated cell counts were estimated from reference gene primer amplification. Measured with immunoSEQ multiplex PCR; TCRdb has only the in-frame clones, and not every one. V and J calls plus clone size are reproduced from that table; the DNA served to infer D and trimming. This sample has about 63,000 clones, with roughly 85% found just once. This CDR3 has 16 residues. J gave up 4 bases and V 5 bases, and 12 bases lay outside the gene matches. The germline V gene encodes CDR1 SEHNR and CDR2 FQNEAQ (reference sequence). Sequencing used peripheral blood. The source is a human donor in a cohort sampled during active COVID-19. The chain recombines TRBV7-9 with TRBJ2-7; 9 nucleotides match TRBD1. CDR3 in amino acids: CASSPDRGQGGYEQYF. The CDR3 DNA follows: TGTGCCAGCAGCCCCGACCGGGGACAGGGAGGTTACGAGCAGTACTTC.